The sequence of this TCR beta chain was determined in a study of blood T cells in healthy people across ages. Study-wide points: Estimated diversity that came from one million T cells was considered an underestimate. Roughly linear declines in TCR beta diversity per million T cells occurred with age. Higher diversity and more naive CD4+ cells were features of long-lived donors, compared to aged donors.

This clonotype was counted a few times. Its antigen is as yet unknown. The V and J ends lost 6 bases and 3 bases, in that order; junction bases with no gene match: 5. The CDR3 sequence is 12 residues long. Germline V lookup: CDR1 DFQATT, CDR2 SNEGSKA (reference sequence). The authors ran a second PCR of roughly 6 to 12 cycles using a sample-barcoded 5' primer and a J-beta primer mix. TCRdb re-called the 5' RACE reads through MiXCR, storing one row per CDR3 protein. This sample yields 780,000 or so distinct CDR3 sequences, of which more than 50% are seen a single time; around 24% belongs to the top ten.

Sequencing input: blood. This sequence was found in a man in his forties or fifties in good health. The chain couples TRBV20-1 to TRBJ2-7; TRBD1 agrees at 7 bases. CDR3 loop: CSAFRDSYEQYF. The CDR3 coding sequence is TGCAGTGCCTTCCGGGACAGCTACGAGCAGTACTTC.